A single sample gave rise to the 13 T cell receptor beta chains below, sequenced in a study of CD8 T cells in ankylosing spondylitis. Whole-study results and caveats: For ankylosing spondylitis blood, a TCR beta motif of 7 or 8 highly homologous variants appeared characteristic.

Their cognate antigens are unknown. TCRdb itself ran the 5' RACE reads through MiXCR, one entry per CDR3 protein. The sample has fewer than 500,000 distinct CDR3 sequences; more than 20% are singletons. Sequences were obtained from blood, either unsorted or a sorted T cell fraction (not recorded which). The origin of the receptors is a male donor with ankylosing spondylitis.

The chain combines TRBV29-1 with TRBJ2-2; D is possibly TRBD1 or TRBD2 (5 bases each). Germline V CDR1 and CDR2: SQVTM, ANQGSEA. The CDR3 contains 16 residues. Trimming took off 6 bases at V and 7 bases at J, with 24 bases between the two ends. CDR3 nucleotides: TGCAGCGTGTTGAGGGGAGAATGGCAGCCCGGCGGGGAGCTGTTTTTT. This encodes CSVLRGEWQPGGELFF.

CDR3 nucleotides: TGTGCCAGCAGCCACCCTGGGCCGGTAGCCAAAAACATTCAGTACTTC. The encoded protein is CASSHPGPVAKNIQYF. This chain links TRBV3-1 with TRBJ2-4; D is unresolved. The germline V and J ends were trimmed by 3 bases and 0 bases, with 12 bases remaining between them. This CDR3 comprises 16 residues. In germline, CDR1 is LGHDT, CDR2 YNNKEL (reference sequence).

DNA for the CDR3: TGCGCCAGCAGCTTGTCGGGAGGGGGCTACGAGCAGTACTTC. It codes for CASSLSGGGYEQYF. V and J are TRBV5-1 and TRBJ2-7; TRBD2 aligns across 8 bases. The CDR3 sequence is 14 residues long. Germline values: CDR1 SGHRS, CDR2 YFSETQ. Unmatched junction bases numbered 3, after V lost 1 base and J lost 3 bases.

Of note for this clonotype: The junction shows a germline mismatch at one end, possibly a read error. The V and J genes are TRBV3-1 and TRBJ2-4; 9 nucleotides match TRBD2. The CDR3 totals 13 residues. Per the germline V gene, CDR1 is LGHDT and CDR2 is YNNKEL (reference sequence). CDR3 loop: CASGQRGENIQYF. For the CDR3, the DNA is TGTGCCAGCGGCCAGCGGGGGGAGAACATTCAGTACTTC.

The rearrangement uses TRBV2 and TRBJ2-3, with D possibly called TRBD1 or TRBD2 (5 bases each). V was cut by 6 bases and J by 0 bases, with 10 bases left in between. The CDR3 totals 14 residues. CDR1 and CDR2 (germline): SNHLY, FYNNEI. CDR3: CASRIRESTDTQYF. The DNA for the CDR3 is TGTGCCAGCAGAATCAGGGAGAGCACAGATACGCAGTATTTT.

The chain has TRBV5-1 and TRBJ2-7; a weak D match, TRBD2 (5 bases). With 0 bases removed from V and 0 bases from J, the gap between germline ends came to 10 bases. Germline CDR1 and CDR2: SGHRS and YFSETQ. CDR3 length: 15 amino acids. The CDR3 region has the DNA TGCGCCAGCAGCTTGGAAGGGAGTCGCTCCTACGAGCAGTACTTC. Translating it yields CASSLEGSRSYEQYF.

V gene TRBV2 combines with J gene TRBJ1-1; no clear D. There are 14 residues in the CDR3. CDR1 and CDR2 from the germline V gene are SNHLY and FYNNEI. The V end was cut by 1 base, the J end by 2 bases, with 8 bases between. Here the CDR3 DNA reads TGTGCCAGCAGTGAAGGCGTCCTCAACACTGAAGCTTTCTTT. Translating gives CASSEGVLNTEAFF.

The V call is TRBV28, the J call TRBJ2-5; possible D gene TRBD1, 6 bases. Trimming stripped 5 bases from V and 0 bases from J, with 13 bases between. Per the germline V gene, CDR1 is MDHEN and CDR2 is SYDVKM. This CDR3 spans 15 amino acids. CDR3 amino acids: CASSPGTKYQETQYF. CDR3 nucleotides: TGTGCCAGCAGTCCCGGGACAAAGTACCAAGAGACCCAGTACTTC.

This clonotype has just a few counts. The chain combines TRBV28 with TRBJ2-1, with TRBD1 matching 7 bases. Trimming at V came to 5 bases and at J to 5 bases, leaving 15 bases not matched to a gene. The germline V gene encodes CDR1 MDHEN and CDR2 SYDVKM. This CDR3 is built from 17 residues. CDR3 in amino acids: CASSPVDDRVDDNEQFF. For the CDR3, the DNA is TGTGCCAGCAGTCCCGTAGATGACAGGGTGGATGACAATGAGCAGTTCTTC.

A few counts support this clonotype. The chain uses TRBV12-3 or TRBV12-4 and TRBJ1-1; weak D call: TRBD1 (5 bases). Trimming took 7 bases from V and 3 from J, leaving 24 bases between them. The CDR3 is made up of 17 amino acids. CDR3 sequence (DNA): TGTGCCAGCACCTCCCGGGAGAGGTGGGGGAGGCACACTGAAGCTTTCTTT. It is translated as CASTSRERWGRHTEAFF.

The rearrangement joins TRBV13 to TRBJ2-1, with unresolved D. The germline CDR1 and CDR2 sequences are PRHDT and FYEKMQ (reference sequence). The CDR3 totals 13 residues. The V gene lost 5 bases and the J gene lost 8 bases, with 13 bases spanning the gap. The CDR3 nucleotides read TGTGCCAGCAGCCCATCGGGCGGCTATGAGCAGTTCTTC. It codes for CASSPSGGYEQFF.

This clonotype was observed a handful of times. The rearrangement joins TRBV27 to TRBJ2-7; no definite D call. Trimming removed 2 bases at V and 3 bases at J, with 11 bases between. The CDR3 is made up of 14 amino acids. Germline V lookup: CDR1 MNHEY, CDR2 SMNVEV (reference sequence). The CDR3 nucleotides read TGTGCCAGCAGTTTACCGACAAGAATCTACGAGCAGTACTTC. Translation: CASSLPTRIYEQYF.

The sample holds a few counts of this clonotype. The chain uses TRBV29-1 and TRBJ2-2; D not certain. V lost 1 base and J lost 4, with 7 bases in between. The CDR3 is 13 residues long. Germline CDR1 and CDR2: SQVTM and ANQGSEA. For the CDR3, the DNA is TGCAGCGTTGAAGGGGTCGGCACCGGGGAGCTGTTTTTT. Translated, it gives CSVEGVGTGELFF.